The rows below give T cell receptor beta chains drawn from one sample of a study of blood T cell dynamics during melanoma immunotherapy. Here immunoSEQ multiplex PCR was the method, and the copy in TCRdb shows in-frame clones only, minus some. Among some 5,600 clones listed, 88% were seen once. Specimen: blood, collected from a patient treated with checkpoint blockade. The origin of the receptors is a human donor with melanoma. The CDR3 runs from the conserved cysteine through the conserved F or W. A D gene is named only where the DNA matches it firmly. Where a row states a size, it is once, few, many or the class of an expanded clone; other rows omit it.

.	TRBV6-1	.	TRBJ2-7	CASSSAFDYEQYF	TGTGCCAGCAGTAGCGCCTTCGACTACGAGCAGTACTTC
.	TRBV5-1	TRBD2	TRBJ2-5	CASSEAGGRDETQYF	TGCGCCAGCAGCGAAGCGGGGGGACGTGATGAGACCCAGTACTTC
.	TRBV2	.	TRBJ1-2	CASSSPVEASYGYTF	TGTGCCAGCAGCTCCCCCGTCGAGGCGTCCTATGGCTACACCTTC
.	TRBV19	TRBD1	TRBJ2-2	CASSIDLLRTGTPGELFF	TGTGCCAGTAGTATAGATCTATTGAGGACAGGTACCCCCGGGGAGCTGTTTTTT
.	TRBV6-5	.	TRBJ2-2	CASSYRTAGELFF	TGTGCCAGCAGTTACCGGACAGCCGGGGAGCTGTTTTTT
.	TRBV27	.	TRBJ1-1	CASRNSMNTEAFF	TGTGCCAGCAGAAACTCCATGAACACTGAAGCTTTCTTT
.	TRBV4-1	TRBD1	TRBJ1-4	CASSHRRTGGEKLFF	TGCGCCAGCAGCCACAGACGGACAGGAGGGGAAAAACTGTTTTTT
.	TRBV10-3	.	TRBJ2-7	CAISEGGAYDEQYF	TGTGCCATCAGTGAAGGAGGGGCATACGACGAGCAGTACTTC
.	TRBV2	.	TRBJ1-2	CATRDGTYGYTF	TGTGCCACCCGGGACGGAACCTATGGCTACACCTTC
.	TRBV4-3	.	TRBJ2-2	CASSQDRGSTGELFF	TGCGCCAGCAGCCAAGATCGGGGCAGCACCGGGGAGCTGTTTTTT
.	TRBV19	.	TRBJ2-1	CASSGRTREYDNEQFF	TGTGCCAGTAGTGGGCGCACACGGGAATACGACAATGAGCAGTTCTTC
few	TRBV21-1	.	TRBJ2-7	CASSKCDRGAAYEQYF	TGTGCCAGCAGCAAATGTGACCGGGGAGCAGCCTACGAGCAGTACTTC
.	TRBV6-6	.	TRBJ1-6	CASIEGLSPLHF	TGTGCCAGCATCGAGGGTTTGTCACCCCTCCACTTT
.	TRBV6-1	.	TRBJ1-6	CASSEEQNSPLHF	TGTGCCAGCAGTGAAGAACAAAATTCACCCCTCCACTTT
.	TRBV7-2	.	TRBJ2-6	CASSLPSDGVSGANVLTF	TGTGCCAGCAGCTTACCCTCGGACGGGGTCTCTGGGGCCAACGTCCTGACTTTC
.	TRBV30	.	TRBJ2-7	CAWSLDGTLNYEQYF	TGTGCCTGGAGCCTCGACGGGACTCTCAATTACGAGCAGTACTTC
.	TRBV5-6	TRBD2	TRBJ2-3	CASSSGLAGVHDTQYF	TGTGCCAGCAGCTCGGGACTAGCGGGGGTTCACGATACGCAGTATTTT
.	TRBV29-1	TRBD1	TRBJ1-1	CSVAPGQGLGKAFF	TGCAGCGTTGCCCCGGGACAGGGGTTGGGGAAAGCTTTCTTT
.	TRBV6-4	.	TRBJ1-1	CASSRQLYTEAFF	TGTGCCAGCAGCCGACAGCTCTACACTGAAGCTTTCTTT
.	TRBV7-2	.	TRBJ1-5	CASSLDQTGRVQHF	TGTGCCAGCAGCTTAGACCAGACGGGCAGGGTGCAGCATTTT
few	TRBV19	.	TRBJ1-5	CASSIPPANQPQHF	TGTGCCAGTAGTATTCCCCCGGCCAATCAGCCCCAGCATTTT
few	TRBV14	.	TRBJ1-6	CASSQDRTYNSPLHF	TGTGCCAGCAGCCAAGACCGAACCTATAATTCACCCCTCCACTTT
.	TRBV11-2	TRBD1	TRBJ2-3	CASSARQGPNTQYF	TGTGCCAGCAGCGCGAGACAGGGCCCTAATACGCAGTATTTT
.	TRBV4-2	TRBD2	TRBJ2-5	CASSPRGVAGARQETQYF	TGTGCCAGCAGCCCACGGGGGGTAGCGGGGGCCCGACAAGAGACCCAGTACTTC
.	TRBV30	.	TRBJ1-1	CAWSVGLFLGNTEAFF	TGTGCCTGGAGTGTTGGGTTATTCTTAGGGAACACTGAAGCTTTCTTT
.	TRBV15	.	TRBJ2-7	CATSRQEEGSSEQYF	TGTGCCACCAGCAGACAGGAGGAGGGATCGAGCGAGCAGTACTTC
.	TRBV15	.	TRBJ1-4	CATSRDGGPSEKLFF	TGTGCCACCAGCAGAGACGGAGGCCCCTCGGAAAAACTGTTTTTT
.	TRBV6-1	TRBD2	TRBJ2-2	CASSELAGNTGELFF	TGTGCCAGCAGTGAACTAGCGGGGAACACCGGGGAGCTGTTTTTT
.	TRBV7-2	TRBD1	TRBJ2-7	CASSLESGQFYEQYF	TGTGCCAGCAGCTTAGAGTCGGGACAGTTCTACGAGCAGTACTTC
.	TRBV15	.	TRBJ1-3	CATSRELHKPDQLGNTIYF	TGTGCCACCAGCAGAGAGCTTCATAAACCCGACCAACTTGGAAACACCATATATTTT
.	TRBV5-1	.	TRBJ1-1	CASSLLSSSRRNTEAFF	TGCGCCAGCAGCTTGTTATCCTCCTCCAGGAGAAACACTGAAGCTTTCTTT
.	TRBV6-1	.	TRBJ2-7	CASSGMRQGGNEQYF	TGTGCCAGCAGCGGGATGAGACAGGGAGGTAACGAGCAGTACTTC
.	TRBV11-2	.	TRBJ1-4	CASSSRQWEKLFF	TGTGCCAGCAGCAGCCGACAGTGGGAAAAACTGTTTTTT
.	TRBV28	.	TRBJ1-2	CASSFTGSGYGYTF	TGTGCCAGCAGTTTTACAGGGTCAGGGTATGGCTACACCTTC
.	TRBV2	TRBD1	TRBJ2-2	CASSIRQGADTGELFF	TGTGCCAGCAGTATACGACAGGGGGCTGACACCGGGGAGCTGTTTTTT
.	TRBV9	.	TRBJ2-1	CASSVDRANEQFF	TGTGCCAGCAGCGTAGATCGTGCCAATGAGCAGTTCTTC
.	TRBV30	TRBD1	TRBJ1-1	CAWKKGAGTEAFF	TGTGCCTGGAAGAAGGGGGCCGGGACTGAAGCTTTCTTT
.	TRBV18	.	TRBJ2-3	CASSPRQSTDTQYF	TGTGCCAGCTCACCAAGACAGAGCACAGATACGCAGTATTTT
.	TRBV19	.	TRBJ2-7	CASRRGPSYEQYF	TGTGCCAGTCGGAGGGGGCCTTCCTACGAGCAGTACTTC
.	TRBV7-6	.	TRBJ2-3	CASSALPTDTQYF	TGTGCCAGCAGCGCACTACCCACAGATACGCAGTATTTT
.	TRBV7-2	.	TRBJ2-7	CASSLGRDRSYEQYF	TGTGCCAGCAGCTTAGGAAGGGACCGTTCCTACGAGCAGTACTTC
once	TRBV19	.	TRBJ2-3	CASSITIDTDTQYF	TGTGCCAGTAGTATAACCATAGACACAGATACGCAGTATTTT
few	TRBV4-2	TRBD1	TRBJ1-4	CASSQDLGQGHEKLFF	TGTGCCAGCAGCCAAGATCTGGGACAGGGACATGAAAAACTGTTTTTT
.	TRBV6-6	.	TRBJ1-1	CASSYPAQHTEAFF	TGTGCCAGCAGTTACCCGGCGCAGCACACTGAAGCTTTCTTT
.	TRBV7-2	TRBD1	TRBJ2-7	CASSVIQGGGLEQYF	TGTGCCAGCAGCGTAATACAGGGGGGAGGTCTCGAGCAGTACTTC
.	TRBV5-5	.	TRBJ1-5	CASSFGNSNQPQHF	TGTGCCAGCAGCTTCGGTAATAGCAATCAGCCCCAGCATTTT
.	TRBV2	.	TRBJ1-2	CASTYWEYGYTF	TGTGCCAGCACCTACTGGGAGTATGGCTACACCTTC